This is a list of T cell receptor beta chains from one sample in a study of Ad26.COV2.S vaccination and SARS-CoV-2 variants. Here immunoSEQ multiplex PCR was the method, and the copy in TCRdb shows in-frame clones only, minus some. Among about 350,000 clones listed, about 91% were seen once. The input for sequencing was peripheral blood, taken after recovery from COVID-19. All receptors derive from a human donor who had recovered from COVID-19. The CDR3 runs from the conserved cysteine through the conserved F or W. A D gene is named only where the DNA matches it firmly. Size tells how often a clone was seen (once, few, many) or the class of an expanded clone, and some rows leave it out.

V	J	size	D	DNA	CDR3
TRBV14	TRBJ2-5	.	TRBD2	TGTGCCAGCAGTCGAACTAGCGGGGGGGAAGAGACCCAGTACTTC	CASSRTSGGEETQYF
TRBV14	TRBJ2-7	.	.	TGTGCCAGCAGCCAAGATTCACCTTACGAGCAGTACTTC	CASSQDSPYEQYF
TRBV5-1	TRBJ2-3	.	.	TGCGCCAGCAGCTTGGAAGGGGGTCTCACAGATACGCAGTATTTT	CASSLEGGLTDTQYF
TRBV18	TRBJ1-1	.	.	TGTGCCAGCTCTGGGACACGTACCCCGAACACTGAAGCTTTCTTT	CASSGTRTPNTEAFF
TRBV6-6	TRBJ1-1	once	.	TGTGCCAGCAGTTACTCCGGCGGAAACACTGAAGCTTTCTTT	CASSYSGGNTEAFF
TRBV24-1	TRBJ2-5	.	.	TGTGCCACCAGTGATTCCGGGGTCCAAGAGACCCAGTACTTC	CATSDSGVQETQYF
TRBV10-1	TRBJ2-7	.	TRBD2	TGCGCCAGCAGTGAGGGAAGCGGGGCCACCCGGACCTACGAGCAGTACTTC	CASSEGSGATRTYEQYF
TRBV15	TRBJ1-2	.	TRBD1	TGTGCCACCAGCACTGGGGACAGCTATCTCTATGGCTACACCTTC	CATSTGDSYLYGYTF
TRBV27	TRBJ1-2	.	.	TGTGCCAGCAGTTTATTCCGGGACTATGGCTACACCTTC	CASSLFRDYGYTF
TRBV7-2	TRBJ2-5	.	.	TGTGCCAGCAGCTTAGGCGGCGGGTATGAGACCCAGTACTTC	CASSLGGGYETQYF
TRBV11-3	TRBJ2-7	.	.	TGTGCCAGCAGCCCGCCGGGGGCCGGGTTCTACGAGCAGTACTTC	CASSPPGAGFYEQYF
TRBV9	TRBJ2-2	.	TRBD2	TGTGCCAGCAGCCTTGCCGCTTCGGGGGGAACCGGGGAGCTGTTTTTT	CASSLAASGGTGELFF
TRBV10-2	TRBJ2-7	.	.	TGCGCCAGCAGTGACAGGACAAACGAGCAGTACTTC	CASSDRTNEQYF
TRBV14	TRBJ1-5	.	TRBD1	TGCGCCCATACAGGCAGGGGGCGCCCCTCTCAGCCCCAGCATTTT	CAHTGRGRPSQPQHF
TRBV7-7	TRBJ2-2	.	TRBD1	TGTGCCAGCAGTCCACAGGGGCCCGGGGAGCTGTTTTTT	CASSPQGPGELFF
TRBV27	TRBJ1-5	.	.	TGTGCCAGCAGTCCCGCCCTAGGAGGCAATCAGCCCCAGCATTTT	CASSPALGGNQPQHF
TRBV5-1	TRBJ2-3	.	TRBD2	TGCGCCAGCAGGGGGGGGAGCACAGATACGCAGTATTTT	CASRGGSTDTQYF
TRBV6-5	TRBJ2-3	.	.	TGTGCCAGCACCAAACTCCGGGACATCGGGGATACGCAGTATTTT	CASTKLRDIGDTQYF
TRBV4-1	TRBJ2-2	.	.	TGCGCCAGCAGCCAAGCTTCCAGGGATTTTTACACCGGGGAGCTGTTTTTT	CASSQASRDFYTGELFF
TRBV4-3	TRBJ1-1	.	TRBD1	TGCGCCAGCAGCCAAGACCGGACAGGGCTAAACACTGAAGCTTTCTTT	CASSQDRTGLNTEAFF
TRBV10-3	TRBJ1-3	.	.	TGTGCCATCAGTGTCGGGGCTGCGTCTGGAAACACCATATATTTT	CAISVGAASGNTIYF
TRBV11-2	TRBJ2-7	.	.	TGTGCCAGCAGCCCTTCCGCCACGAGGCAGTACTTC	CASSPSATRQYF
TRBV3-1/TRBV3-2	TRBJ1-2	.	.	TGTGCCAGCAGCCAAGAGTCGAGAGGAATCCGTTGGGGTGGCTACACCTTC	CASSQESRGIRWGGYTF
TRBV10-1	TRBJ2-2	.	TRBD1	TGCGCCAGAAGGGACAGCCAAGCGGAACTGTTTTTT	CARRDSQAELFF
TRBV12-3/TRBV12-4	TRBJ2-7	once	.	TGTGCCAGCAGGTCCGGGGGTTACGAGCAGTACTTC	CASRSGGYEQYF
TRBV6-5	TRBJ1-6	once	.	TGTGCCAGCAGATCCCCAGTCAATTCACCCCTCCACTTT	CASRSPVNSPLHF
TRBV6-1	TRBJ1-5	.	.	TGTGCCAGCAGTGTATCTAGGCAGTTCAGCTCTAGCAATCAGCCCCAGCATTTT	CASSVSRQFSSSNQPQHF
TRBV5-1	TRBJ2-5	once	TRBD1	TGCGCCAGCAGCGGGACAGGGGCATGGCAAGAGACCCAGTACTTC	CASSGTGAWQETQYF
TRBV5-1	TRBJ2-2	.	.	TGCGCCAGCAGCCCGGCAGCTACGAACACCGGGGAGCTGTTTTTT	CASSPAATNTGELFF
TRBV27	TRBJ1-2	.	.	TGTGCCAGCAGTTTAAGTCGGGCAGGCTTACGGTATGGCTACACCTTC	CASSLSRAGLRYGYTF
TRBV4-1	TRBJ1-1	.	.	TGCGCCAGCAGCCAAGCCCGGAACACTGAAGCTTTCTTT	CASSQARNTEAFF
TRBV6-1	TRBJ1-5	.	TRBD1	TGTGCCAGCAGTGAGTTACAGGGGGCAGGGGGACAGCCCCAGCATTTT	CASSELQGAGGQPQHF
TRBV6-2/TRBV6-3	TRBJ2-7	.	.	TGTGCCAGCAGTGCCGGGACACATGACGAGCAATACTTC	CASSAGTHDEQYF
TRBV14	TRBJ2-7	few	.	TGTGCCAGCAGCCAAGAGGCGGGGAACGAGCAGTACTTC	CASSQEAGNEQYF
TRBV5-6	TRBJ2-5	.	TRBD2	TGTGCCAGCAGCTTGAGCGGGGGGGCAGAGACCCAGTACTTC	CASSLSGGAETQYF
TRBV25-1	TRBJ1-2	.	TRBD1	TGTGCCAGCGCGGACAGGTACTATGGCTACACCTTC	CASADRYYGYTF
TRBV11-3	TRBJ2-1	.	TRBD2	TGTGCCAGCAGCTTAGGGGGCCGGGGGGGCCTTTATGAGCAGTTCTTC	CASSLGGRGGLYEQFF
TRBV5-4	TRBJ1-2	.	.	TGTGCCAGCAGCATGCGACAGCCTTCCAACTATGGCTACACCTTC	CASSMRQPSNYGYTF
TRBV5-1	TRBJ2-3	once	TRBD2	TGCGCCAGCAGCTATGGGACGGCCCCGGGACTACAAAGATATACGCAGTATTTT	CASSYGTAPGLQRYTQYF
TRBV6-5	TRBJ2-2	.	TRBD1	TGTGCCAGCAGTTATACGGACAGGGTTATGACCGGGGAGCTGTTTTTT	CASSYTDRVMTGELFF
TRBV2	TRBJ2-7	.	.	TGTGCCAGCAGCGACCCTAGCCCGGAGCAGTACTTC	CASSDPSPEQYF
TRBV10-3	TRBJ1-2	.	.	TGTGCCATCAGGGAAGAAGGCTACACCTTC	CAIREEGYTF
TRBV19	TRBJ2-7	.	TRBD2	TGTGCCAGTAGTCAACTAGCGGGGGGCCACTACGAGCAGTACTTC	CASSQLAGGHYEQYF
TRBV10-1	TRBJ2-1	.	.	TGCGCCAGCAGTGAATCCCGTTTCAACAATGAGCAGTTCTTC	CASSESRFNNEQFF
TRBV28	TRBJ2-3	.	TRBD2	TGTGCCTGGCATCCGGCTAGCGGGGGGGCGGATACGCAGTATTTT	CAWHPASGGADTQYF
TRBV6-4	TRBJ1-2	few	TRBD1	TGTGCCAGCAGTTACACGACAGGGGGCTTTTATGGCTACACCTTC	CASSYTTGGFYGYTF
TRBV4-3	TRBJ1-5	.	.	TGCGCCAGCAGCCAAGGGGCGGCTATGAATCAGCCCCAGCATTTT	CASSQGAAMNQPQHF
TRBV13	TRBJ1-6	.	.	TGTGCCAGCAGCCCAGCCGGGGAGCAATCACCCCTCCACTTT	CASSPAGEQSPLHF
TRBV11-2	TRBJ2-2	.	TRBD1	TGTGCCAGCAGCTTAGAAGGCAGGGGGAGCACCGGGGAGCTGTTTTTT	CASSLEGRGSTGELFF